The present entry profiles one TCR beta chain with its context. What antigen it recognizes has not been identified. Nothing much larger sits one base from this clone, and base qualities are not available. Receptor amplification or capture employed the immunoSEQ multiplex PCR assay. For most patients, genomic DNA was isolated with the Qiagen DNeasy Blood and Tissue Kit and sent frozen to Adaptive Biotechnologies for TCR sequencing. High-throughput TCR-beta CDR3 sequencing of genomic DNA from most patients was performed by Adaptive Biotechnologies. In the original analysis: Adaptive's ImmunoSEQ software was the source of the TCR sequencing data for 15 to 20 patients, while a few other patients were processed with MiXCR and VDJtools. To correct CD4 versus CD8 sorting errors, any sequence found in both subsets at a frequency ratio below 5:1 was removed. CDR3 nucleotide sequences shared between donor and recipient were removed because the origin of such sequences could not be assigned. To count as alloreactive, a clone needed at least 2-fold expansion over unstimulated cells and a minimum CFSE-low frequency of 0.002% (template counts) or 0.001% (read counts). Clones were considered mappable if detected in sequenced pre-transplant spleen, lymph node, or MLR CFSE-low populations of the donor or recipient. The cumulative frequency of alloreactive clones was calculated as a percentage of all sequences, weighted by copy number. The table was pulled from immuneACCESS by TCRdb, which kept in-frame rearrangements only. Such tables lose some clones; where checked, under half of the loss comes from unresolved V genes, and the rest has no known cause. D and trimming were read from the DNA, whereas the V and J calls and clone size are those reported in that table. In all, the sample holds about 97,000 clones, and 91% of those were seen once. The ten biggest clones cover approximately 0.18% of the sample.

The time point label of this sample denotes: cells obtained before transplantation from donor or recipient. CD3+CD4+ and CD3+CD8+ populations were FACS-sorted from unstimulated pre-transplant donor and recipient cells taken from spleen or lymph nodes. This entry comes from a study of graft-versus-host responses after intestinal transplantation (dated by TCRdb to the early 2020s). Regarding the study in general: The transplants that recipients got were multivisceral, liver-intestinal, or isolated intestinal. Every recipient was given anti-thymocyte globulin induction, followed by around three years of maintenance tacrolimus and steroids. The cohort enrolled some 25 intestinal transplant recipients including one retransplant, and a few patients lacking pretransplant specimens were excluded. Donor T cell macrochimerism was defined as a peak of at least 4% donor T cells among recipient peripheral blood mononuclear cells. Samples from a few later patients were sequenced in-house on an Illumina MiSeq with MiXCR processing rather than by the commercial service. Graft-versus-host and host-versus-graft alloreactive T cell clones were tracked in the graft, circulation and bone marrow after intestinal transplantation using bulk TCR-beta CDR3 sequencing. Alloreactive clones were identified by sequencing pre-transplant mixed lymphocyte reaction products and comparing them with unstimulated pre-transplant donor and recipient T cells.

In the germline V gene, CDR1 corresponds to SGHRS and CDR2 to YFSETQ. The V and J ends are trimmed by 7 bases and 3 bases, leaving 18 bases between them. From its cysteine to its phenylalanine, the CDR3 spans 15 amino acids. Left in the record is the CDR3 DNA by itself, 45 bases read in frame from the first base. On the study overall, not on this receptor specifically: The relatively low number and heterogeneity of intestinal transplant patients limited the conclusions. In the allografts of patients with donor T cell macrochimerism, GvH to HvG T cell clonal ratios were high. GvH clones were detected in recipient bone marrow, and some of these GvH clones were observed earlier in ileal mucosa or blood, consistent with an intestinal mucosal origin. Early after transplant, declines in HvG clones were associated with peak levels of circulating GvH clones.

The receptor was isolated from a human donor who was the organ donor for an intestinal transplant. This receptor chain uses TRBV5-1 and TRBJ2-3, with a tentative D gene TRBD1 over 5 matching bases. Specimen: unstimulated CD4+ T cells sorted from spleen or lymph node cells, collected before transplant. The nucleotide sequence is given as TGCGCCAGCTGCAACCAGGGCGGCGTTACAGATACGCAGTATTTT. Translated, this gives CASCNQGGVTDTQYF.